This T cell receptor beta chain was observed in a study of blood T cell repertoires in COVID-19. Study-wide background: Spain, Italy and the United States supplied samples that represented acute and convalescent COVID-19. Sample material is recorded as cDNA or gDNA derived from T cells, B-cell-depleted T cells, or PBMCs.

This table comes from immunoSEQ multiplex PCR, and its TCRdb copy is limited to in-frame clones, with some not included. The sample has about 110,000 clones; about 79% are singletons. What was sequenced was peripheral blood. The origin of this receptor is a woman of 80 years or more with active or convalescent COVID-19.

The CDR3 nucleotides are TGTGCCACCTCTTTTGTTACTACAGATACGCAGTATTTT. Protein: CATSFVTTDTQYF. The J gene is TRBJ2-3, the V gene TRBV12-3 or TRBV12-4; D remains ambiguous. Deletions cut 10 bases from V and 3 bases from J, with 14 bases between. This CDR3 has 13 amino acids.